Each of the 27 T cell receptor beta chains below was sequenced from the same sample in a study of identical twins (dated by TCRdb to about 2016). The library was obtained by 5' RACE. The run used an Illumina HiSeq 2000. TCRdb cleaned the public reads at Q25 with fastp, built clones with MiXCR and kept in-frame beta chains. For every CDR3 protein sequence, its rows merge into one entry that carries the most common genes and DNA. The sample contains some 590,000 distinct CDR3 sequences, 7.5% to 10% of them found a single time. The ten biggest clones cover approximately 3% of the sample. A further study also used this sample, focusing on yellow fever vaccine responses in identical twins.

Material for sequencing was PBMCs. The receptors originated from a young woman in good health.

The rearrangement uses TRBV30 and TRBJ2-7; D may be TRBD2 (7 bases). In germline, CDR1 is GTSNPN, CDR2 SVGIG (reference sequence). This CDR3 has 14 amino acids. V lost 0 bases and J 3 bases, leaving 12 bases between the germline ends. The CDR3 spells CAWSVPGGLYEQYF. As DNA, the CDR3 is TGTGCCTGGAGTGTACCGGGGGGCCTCTACGAGCAGTACTTC.

This clonotype was seen a few times. The rearrangement links TRBV6-2 or TRBV6-3 to TRBJ2-7; 7 bases fit TRBD2. The CDR3 consists of 15 residues. The germline V gene encodes CDR1 MNHEY and CDR2 SVGEGT. Trimming cost V 5 bases and J 2 bases; bases outside gene matches: 9. CDR3 sequence (DNA): TGTGCCAGCAGTAAGCTAGCGGTAATGGCCTACGAGCAGTACTTC. Translated: CASSKLAVMAYEQYF.

This clonotype has just a few counts. V usage is TRBV12-5 and J usage is TRBJ1-1; D uncertain. CDR3 length: 12 amino acids. Germline V CDR1 and CDR2: LGHNT, FRNRAP. Trimming left V 8 bases short and J 3 bases short, with 10 bases between. CDR3 coding DNA: TGTGCTAGTAAACGGGAGGACACTGAAGCTTTCTTT. Its translation: CASKREDTEAFF.

This clonotype was seen only a few times. The chain employs TRBV5-4 and TRBJ2-1, with D uncertain. CDR3 size: 14 residues. The germline gives CDR1 SGHNT, CDR2 YYREEE (reference sequence). Trimming removed 6 bases from V and 4 bases from J, with 14 bases in between. The CDR3 loop is CASTNRTLYNEQFF. CDR3 nucleotide sequence: TGTGCCAGCACGAACAGAACCTTATACAATGAGCAGTTCTTC.

This clonotype was found a few times. This chain links TRBV7-9 with TRBJ2-3; a weak D match, TRBD1 (6 bases). CDR1 SEHNR and CDR2 FQNEAQ come from the germline V gene (reference sequence). V lost 4 bases and J 4 bases, leaving 15 bases between the germline ends. CDR3 length: 15 amino acids. The CDR3 DNA follows: TGTGCCAGCAGCTCCTTCCTACAGGGCTCAGATACGCAGTATTTT. Translating it yields CASSSFLQGSDTQYF.

This sequence joins TRBV7-2 and TRBJ1-1; D is uncertain. The CDR3 sequence is 15 residues long. Deletions cut 0 bases from V and 12 bases from J, with 20 bases between. Germline V CDR1 and CDR2: SGHTA, FQGNSA. CDR3 loop: CASSLALFGSMSTFF. In DNA, the CDR3 is TGTGCCAGCAGCTTAGCGCTTTTTGGTTCTATGTCAACTTTCTTT.

This clonotype was recorded at least ten times. This chain connects TRBV4-3 to TRBJ2-7; D remains ambiguous. This CDR3 has 14 amino acids. Germline assignment: CDR1 LGHNA and CDR2 YSLEER. V lost 1 base and J 1 base, leaving 8 bases between the germline ends. DNA for the CDR3: TGCGCCAGCAGCCAAGGGATGGGATCCTACGAGCAGTACTTC. This encodes CASSQGMGSYEQYF.

Only a few counts were recorded for this clonotype. The chain carries TRBV9 and TRBJ1-2; D gene ambiguous. V dropped 0 bases and J dropped 4 bases, with 4 bases sitting between them. CDR3 length equals 12 residues. Germline CDR1 reads SGDLS; CDR2 reads YYNGEE. This CDR3 reads CASSVEPYGYTF. The CDR3 bases are TGTGCCAGCAGCGTAGAGCCCTATGGCTACACCTTC.

This clonotype showed up many times. The V call is TRBV11-1, the J call TRBJ1-6, with 7 bases that match TRBD1. Trimming removed 4 bases from V and 7 bases from J; junction bases left unmatched: 16. The V gene's germline CDR1 is SGHAT and CDR2 FQDESV (reference sequence). The CDR3 contains 18 residues. This chain's CDR3 is CASSSTGRQGSKNSPLHF. The CDR3, as DNA: TGTGCCAGCAGCTCGACGGGGAGACAGGGTAGCAAAAATTCACCCCTCCACTTT.

The chain combines TRBV14 with TRBJ2-2; 10 nucleotides match TRBD1. This CDR3 comprises 17 residues. Germline values: CDR1 SGHDN, CDR2 FVKESK. Germline trimming cut 5 bases from V and 2 bases from J; bases unmatched to any gene: 8. The CDR3 nucleotides are TGTGCCAGCAGCTTCAGAGGGACAGGGGCCAACACCGGGGAGCTGTTTTTT. It is translated as CASSFRGTGANTGELFF.

Many counts were recorded for this clonotype. The V gene is TRBV5-8, the J gene TRBJ2-5; 9 nucleotides agree with TRBD2. In germline, CDR1 is SGHTS, CDR2 YDEGEE. CDR3 length: 15 amino acids. Trimming removed 2 bases from V and 5 bases from J; junction bases left unmatched: 7. The CDR3 sequence: CASSLLAGGPETQYF. The CDR3 coding sequence is TGTGCCAGCAGCTTACTGGCGGGGGGGCCGGAGACCCAGTACTTC.

This clonotype was recorded a few times. The chain recombines TRBV7-9 with TRBJ2-7; 7 nucleotides agree with TRBD1. Per germline, CDR1 SEHNR and CDR2 FQNEAQ (reference sequence). This CDR3 region has 14 residues. V lost 5 bases to trimming and J lost 6 bases; unmatched junction nucleotides: 10. The CDR3 bases are TGTGCCAGCAGCGACCGGGACAGAGGCACCGAGCAGTACTTC. It is translated as CASSDRDRGTEQYF.

This clonotype was found many times. The V gene is TRBV29-1, the J gene TRBJ2-7; TRBD1 is a possible D gene (5 bases). The germline V gene has CDR1 SQVTM and CDR2 ANQGSEA. Between the trimmed V and J ends, which lost 7 bases and 3 bases, there was a span of 10 bases. The CDR3 contains 11 residues. The DNA for the CDR3 is TGCAGCGCCCAGGGAAGCTACGAGCAGTACTTC. Protein sequence: CSAQGSYEQYF.

The table lists this clonotype with a few counts. The rearrangement links TRBV12-3 or TRBV12-4 to TRBJ2-7; tentatively, D is TRBD1 or TRBD2 (6 bases each). The CDR3 sequence is 16 residues long. With 6 bases removed from V and 2 bases from J, the gap between germline ends came to 20 bases. CDR3 nucleotide sequence: TGTGCCAGCAGCCAATGGGGGGCATTCGGTACCTACGAGCAGTACTTC. Translating gives CASSQWGAFGTYEQYF.

This clonotype showed up many times. The chain has TRBV15 and TRBJ1-2; no definite D call. The CDR3 length is 15 residues. Germline CDR1 and CDR2: LNHNV and YYDKDF (reference sequence). The ends were cut back, 0 bases at V and 4 bases at J, with 12 bases in the middle. CDR3 nucleotide sequence: TGTGCCACCAGCAGAGAGGCGGCACCGGGCTATGGCTACACCTTC. Amino acid sequence: CATSREAAPGYGYTF.

This clonotype was seen at least ten times. J is TRBJ2-7 and V is TRBV6-2 or TRBV6-3; no reliable D call. CDR1 and CDR2 (germline): MNHEY, SVGEGT. This CDR3 has 12 amino acids. V was shortened by 2 bases and J by 4 bases, with 6 bases between the two germline ends. CDR3 residues: CASSYTAYEQYF. The CDR3 DNA sequence: TGTGCCAGCAGTTACACGGCTTACGAGCAGTACTTC.

V is TRBV29-1 and J is TRBJ2-7; perhaps TRBD1 as D (6 bases). Germline V gene data show CDR1 as SQVTM and CDR2 as ANQGSEA. V was trimmed by 4 bases and J by 1 base, leaving 14 bases between them. This CDR3 is built from 14 residues. CDR3 in amino acids: CSVGQEAASYEQYF. In DNA form, the CDR3 reads TGCAGCGTTGGACAGGAGGCCGCATCCTACGAGCAGTACTTC.

This clonotype has a count of ten or more. The rearrangement joins TRBV5-5 to TRBJ2-3; D is possibly TRBD1 or TRBD2 (5 bases each). This CDR3 contains 12 residues. V was clipped by 7 bases and J by 3 bases, with 9 bases between them. Germline values: CDR1 SGHKS, CDR2 YYEKEE (reference sequence). The CDR3 sequence is CASAGGTDTQYF. CDR3 in DNA: TGTGCCAGCGCTGGGGGAACAGATACGCAGTATTTT.

This clonotype was seen only a few times. V usage is TRBV20-1 and J usage is TRBJ2-3; 8 nucleotides align to TRBD2. Trimming at V came to 3 bases and at J to 1 base, leaving 3 bases not matched to a gene. There are 14 residues in the CDR3. The V gene's germline CDR1 is DFQATT and CDR2 SNEGSKA (reference sequence). CDR3 in amino acids: CSASSGGGTDTQYF. The CDR3 nucleotides are TGCAGTGCTAGCTCCGGGGGGGGCACAGATACGCAGTATTTT.

This clonotype showed up many times. The V gene is TRBV3-1, the J gene TRBJ2-7, with no clear D. The V gene lost 4 bases and the J gene lost 3 bases, with 10 bases spanning the gap. This CDR3 has 13 amino acids. Germline lookup yields CDR1 LGHDT and CDR2 YNNKEL (reference sequence). CDR3 in amino acids: CASSRVHGYEQYF. The DNA for the CDR3 is TGTGCCAGCAGCCGTGTCCACGGCTACGAGCAGTACTTC.

The table lists this clonotype with a few counts. V gene TRBV15 combines with J gene TRBJ2-5; 7 nucleotides align to TRBD2. Per germline, CDR1 LNHNV and CDR2 YYDKDF (reference sequence). The V gene end was trimmed by 1 base and the J gene end by 3 bases; junction bases not matched to a gene: 5. The CDR3 spans 15 residues. The CDR3 DNA reads as TGTGCCACCAGCAGAGGATGGGGGAGGGAAGAGACCCAGTACTTC. This encodes CATSRGWGREETQYF. The variable domain in full, with the rest retrieved from reference TRBV15 and TRBJ2-5, is DAMVIQNPRYQVTQFGKPVTLSCSQTLNHNVMYWYQQKSSQAPKLLFHYYDKDFNNEADTPDNFQSRRPNTSFCFLDIRSPGLGDTAMYLCATSRGWGREETQYFGPGTRLLVL.

This sequence joins TRBV12-3 or TRBV12-4 and TRBJ2-7, with 7 bases aligning to TRBD2. This CDR3 is 14 amino acids long. Unmatched junction bases numbered 2, after V lost 3 bases and J lost 0 bases. CDR3 DNA sequence: TGTGCCAGCAGTTTCTGGACTAGCTCCTACGAGCAGTACTTC. Translation: CASSFWTSSYEQYF.

J is TRBJ2-1 and V is TRBV18; D is uncertain. Germline CDR1 and CDR2: KGHSH and LQKENI. CDR3 length: 14 amino acids. The ends were cut back, 4 bases at V and 10 bases at J, with 17 bases in the middle. The CDR3 loop reads CASSHPPMFGEQFF. CDR3 sequence (DNA): TGTGCCAGCTCACATCCCCCTATGTTCGGGGAGCAGTTCTTC.

This chain joins TRBV2 and TRBJ2-2, with a weak D call TRBD1 (6 bases). Germline CDR1 SNHLY, CDR2 FYNNEI. V was shortened by 7 bases and J by 2 bases, with 11 bases between the two germline ends. This CDR3 region has 14 residues. The CDR3, as DNA: TGTGCCAGCAATGTACAGGGAAACACCGGGGAGCTGTTTTTT. Residues: CASNVQGNTGELFF.

This clonotype was detected a few times. The chain joins TRBV4-3 to TRBJ2-7; D is unresolved. The germline gives CDR1 LGHNA, CDR2 YSLEER. The CDR3 contains 13 residues. The ends were cut back, 0 bases at V and 6 bases at J, with 9 bases in the middle. The chain's CDR3 is CASSQDAWGEQYF. CDR3 DNA: TGCGCCAGCAGCCAAGATGCGTGGGGCGAGCAGTACTTC.

This clonotype was picked up a small number of times. This chain joins TRBV27 and TRBJ2-7, with 12 bases fitting TRBD2. The junction had 9 bases not matched to a gene; V was cut back by 6 bases and J by 0 bases. The length of the CDR3 is 17 residues. Germline CDR1 and CDR2: MNHEY and SMNVEV (reference sequence). CDR3 DNA: TGTGCCAGCAGGACCGGACTAGCGGGATACCGCTCCTACGAGCAGTACTTC. The encoded protein is CASRTGLAGYRSYEQYF.

This clonotype was detected only a few times. V usage is TRBV24-1 and J usage is TRBJ2-1; the D gene is possibly TRBD1 (6 bases). This CDR3 comprises 15 residues. The V and J ends lost 4 bases and 9 bases respectively, with 18 bases between them. Germline assignment: CDR1 KGHDR and CDR2 SFDVKD. The CDR3 is CATSDRVGAIGEQFF. Written as DNA, the CDR3 is TGTGCCACCAGTGACCGAGTGGGGGCAATTGGTGAGCAGTTCTTC.